Shown below are 14 T cell receptor beta chains from a single sample sequenced in a study of blood T cell repertoires in COVID-19. The assay was immunoSEQ multiplex PCR, and TCRdb's table has in-frame clones only and misses some. The repertoire holds 200,000 to 300,000 clones, with around nine tenths as singletons. The sequencing sample was made of peripheral blood. These receptors originate from a woman in her fifties or sixties with COVID-19, enrolled during active disease.

This CDR3 reads CASSIVGAGQWNGYTF. The CDR3 bases are TGTGCCAGTAGTATAGTGGGCGCAGGGCAATGGAATGGCTACACCTTC. The chain combines TRBV19 with TRBJ1-2, with D perhaps matching TRBD1 (5 bases). CDR3 length: 16 residues. The germline V gene has CDR1 LNHDA and CDR2 SQIVND (reference sequence). Trimming took off 1 base at V and 6 bases at J, with 18 bases between the two ends.

J is TRBJ1-4 and V is TRBV28; no firm D call. V was clipped by 5 bases and J by 8 bases, with 18 bases between them. This CDR3 is 15 amino acids long. In germline, CDR1 is MDHEN, CDR2 SYDVKM. The CDR3 protein is CASSPLSRFGEKLFF. The DNA for the CDR3 is TGTGCCAGCAGTCCGCTATCCCGGTTCGGGGAAAAACTGTTTTTT.

This clone was observed a few times. The chain joins TRBV5-8 to TRBJ2-7; 9 bases match TRBD1. Trimming cost V 5 bases and J 5 bases; bases outside gene matches: 8. CDR1 SGHTS and CDR2 YDEGEE come from the germline V gene. The CDR3 is 14 amino acids. The CDR3 reads CASRAGTGPHEQYF. CDR3 coding DNA: TGTGCCAGCAGGGCCGGGACAGGGCCCCACGAGCAGTACTTC.

This clone was seen a handful of times. The chain joins TRBV6-4 to TRBJ2-1; D unresolved. Germline CDR1 and CDR2: MRHNA and SNTAGT. The ends were cut back, 4 bases at V and 9 bases at J, with 19 bases in the middle. The CDR3 loop spans 15 amino acids. The CDR3 loop is CASSVDHGTRGEQFF. The CDR3 DNA follows: TGTGCCAGCAGTGTGGATCACGGAACGCGAGGTGAGCAGTTCTTC.

The J gene is TRBJ1-1, the V gene TRBV30; 7 bases align to TRBD1. The CDR3 has 12 residues. V dropped 4 bases and J dropped 9; count of bases not matched to a gene: 8. The germline V gene has CDR1 GTSNPN and CDR2 SVGIG (reference sequence). The DNA of the CDR3 is TGTGCCTGGACTCGCAGGGGGTCAAAAGCTTTCTTT. Translation: CAWTRRGSKAFF.

The rearrangement joins TRBV6-2 or TRBV6-3 to TRBJ2-7; TRBD2 might be the D (6 bases). This CDR3 contains 14 residues. The germline CDR1 and CDR2 sequences are MNHEY and SVGEGT. Trimming cost V 5 bases and J 3 bases, with 14 bases left between them. The CDR3 region is CASSPLRLGYEQYF. The CDR3, as DNA: TGTGCCAGCAGTCCCCTGAGACTAGGCTACGAGCAGTACTTC.

This clone was seen only once. The V gene is TRBV12-3 or TRBV12-4, the J gene TRBJ2-3; 9 bases are a match to TRBD2. The CDR3 is 12 residues long. With 5 bases clipped from V and 10 bases from J, the junction kept 4 bases outside the gene matches. The CDR3 DNA reads TGTGCCAGCAGTCCCCGGACTAGCGCGCAGTATTTT. Protein: CASSPRTSAQYF.

The V gene is TRBV5-1, the J gene TRBJ1-1, with TRBD1 matching over 9 bases. The germline V gene encodes CDR1 SGHRS and CDR2 YFSETQ. J gave up 11 bases and V 1 base, and 9 bases lay outside the gene matches. The CDR3 totals 14 residues. The CDR3 coding sequence is TGCGCCAGCAGCTTGAGTTTTGGGACAGGGAGCGCTTTCTTT. This sequence encodes CASSLSFGTGSAFF.

This clone was seen only once. The chain employs TRBV29-1 and TRBJ1-1, with TRBD1 as a possible D gene (6 bases). The CDR3 runs 14 residues. The V gene lost 3 bases and the J gene lost 0 bases, with 11 bases spanning the gap. Germline values: CDR1 SQVTM, CDR2 ANQGSEA. CDR3 loop: CSVDSTGMNTEAFF. CDR3 DNA: TGCAGCGTTGATTCAACAGGGATGAACACTGAAGCTTTCTTT. Full variable domain (remainder filled in from reference TRBV29-1 and TRBJ1-1): SAVISQKPSRDICQRGTSLTIQCQVDSQVTMMFWYRQQPGQSLTLIATANQGSEATYESGFVIDKFPISRPNLTFSTLTVSNMSPEDSSIYLCSVDSTGMNTEAFFGQGTRLTVV.

This clone has only a few counts. V usage is TRBV7-3 and J usage is TRBJ2-1, with 9 bases that match TRBD2. J was trimmed by 15 bases and V by 2 bases; bases with no gene match: 8. The CDR3 spans 13 residues. Germline CDR1 is SGHTA and CDR2 is FQGTGA. The CDR3 region has the DNA TGTGCCAGCAGCTTACAGGTTGCGGGAGGGTTGTTCTTC. Its translation is CASSLQVAGGLFF.

The genes are TRBV12-5 and TRBJ2-2; 7 bases are shared with TRBD2. This CDR3 comprises 15 residues. Trimming at V came to 2 bases and at J to 5 bases, leaving 5 bases not matched to a gene. Germline values: CDR1 LGHNT, CDR2 FRNRAP. The CDR3, as DNA: TGTGCTAGTGGTTTGTGGCAGGGAGGGACCGGGGAGCTGTTTTTT. Translation gives CASGLWQGGTGELFF.

Only a few counts were recorded for this clone. The CDR3, as DNA: TGTGCCACCAGCAGAGACTTGAACACTGAAGCTTTCTTT. Residues: CATSRDLNTEAFF. The chain recombines TRBV15 with TRBJ1-1, with D unclear. The V gene's germline CDR1 is LNHNV and CDR2 YYDKDF (reference sequence). V was pared by 0 bases and J by 0 bases, with 2 bases between. This CDR3 has 13 amino acids.

The rearrangement joins TRBV7-9 to TRBJ2-1; D perhaps matches TRBD2 (6 bases). The CDR3 is 14 residues long. CDR1 SEHNR and CDR2 FQNEAQ come from the germline V gene (reference sequence). The V end was cut by 1 base, the J end by 5 bases, with 9 bases between. CDR3 sequence (DNA): TGTGCCAGCAGCTTAGGGGGAGGTAACAATGAGCAGTTCTTC. Protein: CASSLGGGNNEQFF.

The chain combines TRBV7-8 with TRBJ1-2, with TRBD1 matching 8 bases. Looked up from germline, CDR1 is SGHVS and CDR2 is FQNEAQ. Unmatched junction bases numbered 8, after V lost 5 bases and J lost 3 bases. This CDR3 spans 15 amino acids. The CDR3 DNA reads TGTGCCAGCAGCAGATTGACAGGGGCCGACTATGGCTACACCTTC. Translated: CASSRLTGADYGYTF.